This TCR beta chain was sequenced during a study of blood T cell repertoires in COVID-19. TCRdb keeps only in-frame clones here, not all; method: immunoSEQ multiplex PCR. The repertoire includes approximately 46,000 clones, more than 70% of them detected once, and 3.7% sits in the top ten. Sequenced sample: peripheral blood. The TCR originated in a human donor in a cohort sampled during active COVID-19.

CDR3 sequence reads: CATSGQGGTDTQYF. As DNA, the CDR3 is TGTGCCACCAGCGGCCAGGGGGGCACAGATACGCAGTATTTT. The chain recombines TRBV15 with TRBJ2-3; 7 bases are a match to TRBD1. The CDR3 covers 14 residues. The germline CDR1 and CDR2 sequences are LNHNV and YYDKDF (reference sequence). V shed 5 bases, J shed 1 base, and the junction held 3 bases outside the gene matches.